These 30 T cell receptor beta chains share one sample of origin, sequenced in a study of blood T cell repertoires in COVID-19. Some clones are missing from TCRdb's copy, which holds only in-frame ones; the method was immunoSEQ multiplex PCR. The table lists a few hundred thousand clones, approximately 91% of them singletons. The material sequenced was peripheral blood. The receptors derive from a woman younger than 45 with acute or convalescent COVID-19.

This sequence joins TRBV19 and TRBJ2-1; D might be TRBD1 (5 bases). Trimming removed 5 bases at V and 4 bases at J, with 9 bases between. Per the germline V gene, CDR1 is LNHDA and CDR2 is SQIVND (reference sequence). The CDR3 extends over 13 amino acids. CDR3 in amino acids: CASSGQGYNEQFF. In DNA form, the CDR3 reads TGTGCCAGTAGTGGTCAGGGATACAATGAGCAGTTCTTC.

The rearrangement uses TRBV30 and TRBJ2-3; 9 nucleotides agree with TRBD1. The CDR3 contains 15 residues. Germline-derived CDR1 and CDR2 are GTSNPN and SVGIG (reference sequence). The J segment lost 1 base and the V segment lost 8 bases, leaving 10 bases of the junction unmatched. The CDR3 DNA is TGTGCCGGCGCGGGACAGGGAATAGGCACAGATACGCAGTATTTT. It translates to CAGAGQGIGTDTQYF.

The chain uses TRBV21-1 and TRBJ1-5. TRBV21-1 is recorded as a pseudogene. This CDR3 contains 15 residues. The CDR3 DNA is TGTGCCAGCAGCACGATAGGAGGAGAGGCACAGCCCCAGCATTTT. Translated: CASSTIGGEAQPQHF.

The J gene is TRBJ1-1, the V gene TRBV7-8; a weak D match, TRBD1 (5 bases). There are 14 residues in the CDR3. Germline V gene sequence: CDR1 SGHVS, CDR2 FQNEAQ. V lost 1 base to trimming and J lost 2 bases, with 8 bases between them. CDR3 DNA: TGTGCCAGCAGCTTAGGGGGCTCCAACACTGAAGCTTTCTTT. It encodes CASSLGGSNTEAFF.

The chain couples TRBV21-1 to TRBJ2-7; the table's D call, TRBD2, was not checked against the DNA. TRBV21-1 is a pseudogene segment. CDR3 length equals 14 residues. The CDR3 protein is CASSGLAGGYEQYF. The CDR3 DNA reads TGTGCCAGCAGCGGACTAGCGGGAGGCTACGAGCAGTACTTC.

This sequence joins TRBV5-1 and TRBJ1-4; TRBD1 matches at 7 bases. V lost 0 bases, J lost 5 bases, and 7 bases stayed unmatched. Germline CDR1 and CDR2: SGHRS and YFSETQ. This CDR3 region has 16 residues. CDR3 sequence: CASSLDRGSDNEKLFF. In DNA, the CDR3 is TGCGCCAGCAGCTTGGACAGGGGTAGCGACAATGAAAAACTGTTTTTT.

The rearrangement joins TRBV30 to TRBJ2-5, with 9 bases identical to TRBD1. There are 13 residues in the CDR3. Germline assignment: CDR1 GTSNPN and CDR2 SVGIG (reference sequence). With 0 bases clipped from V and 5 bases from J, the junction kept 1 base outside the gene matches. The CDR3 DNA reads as TGTGCCTGGAGTGTAGACAGGGGGGAGACCCAGTACTTC. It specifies CAWSVDRGETQYF.

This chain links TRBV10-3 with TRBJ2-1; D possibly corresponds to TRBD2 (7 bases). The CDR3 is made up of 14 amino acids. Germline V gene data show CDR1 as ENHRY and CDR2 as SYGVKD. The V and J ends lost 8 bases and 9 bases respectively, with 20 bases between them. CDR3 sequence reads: CAIAWGAGVAEQFF. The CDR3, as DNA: TGTGCCATCGCTTGGGGGGCGGGAGTGGCTGAGCAGTTCTTC.

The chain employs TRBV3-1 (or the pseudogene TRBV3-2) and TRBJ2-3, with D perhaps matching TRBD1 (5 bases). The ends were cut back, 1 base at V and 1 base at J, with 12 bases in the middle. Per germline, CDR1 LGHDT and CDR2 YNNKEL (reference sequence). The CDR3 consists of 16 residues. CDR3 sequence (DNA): TGTGCCAGCAGCCAAGGCTGGGGCTTTGGCACAGATACGCAGTATTTT. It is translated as CASSQGWGFGTDTQYF.

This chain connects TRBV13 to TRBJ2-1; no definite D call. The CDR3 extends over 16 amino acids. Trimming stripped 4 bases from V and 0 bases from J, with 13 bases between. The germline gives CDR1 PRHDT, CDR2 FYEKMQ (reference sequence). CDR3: CASSSYPEYSYNEQFF. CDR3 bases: TGTGCCAGCAGCTCCTACCCTGAATACTCCTACAATGAGCAGTTCTTC.

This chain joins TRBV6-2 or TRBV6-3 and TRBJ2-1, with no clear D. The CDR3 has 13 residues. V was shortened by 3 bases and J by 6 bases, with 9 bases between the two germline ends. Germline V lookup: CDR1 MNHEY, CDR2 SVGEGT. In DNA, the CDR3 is TGTGCCAGCAGTTATTCCCCTGTCAATGAGCAGTTCTTC. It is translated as CASSYSPVNEQFF.

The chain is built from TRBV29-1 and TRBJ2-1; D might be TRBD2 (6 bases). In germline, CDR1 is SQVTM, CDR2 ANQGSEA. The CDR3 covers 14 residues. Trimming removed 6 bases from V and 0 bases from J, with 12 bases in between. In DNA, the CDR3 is TGCAGCGTGCTAATTAGCGGCTCCTACAATGAGCAGTTCTTC. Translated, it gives CSVLISGSYNEQFF.

The CDR3 DNA sequence: TGTGCCAGCAATGCGGGCTCCTACAATGAGCAGTTCTTC. Encoded protein: CASNAGSYNEQFF. The chain has TRBV7-8 and TRBJ2-1; D perhaps matches TRBD2 (5 bases). The CDR3 extends over 13 amino acids. Germline V gene sequence: CDR1 SGHVS, CDR2 FQNEAQ. V shed 7 bases and J shed 0 bases, with 7 bases lying between them.

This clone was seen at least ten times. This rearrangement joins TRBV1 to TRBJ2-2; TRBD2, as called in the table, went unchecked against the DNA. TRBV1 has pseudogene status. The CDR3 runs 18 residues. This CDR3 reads CTIPGAGAETFKAGELFF. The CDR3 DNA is TGCACCATCCCAGGGGCGGGAGCGGAGACTTTTAAAGCCGGGGAGCTGTTTTTT.

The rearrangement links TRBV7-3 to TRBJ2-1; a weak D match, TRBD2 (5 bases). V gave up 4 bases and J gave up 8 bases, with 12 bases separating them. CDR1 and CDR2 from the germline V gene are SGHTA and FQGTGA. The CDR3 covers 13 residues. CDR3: CASSSNTGDEQFF. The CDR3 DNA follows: TGTGCCAGCAGCTCAAACACCGGGGATGAGCAGTTCTTC.

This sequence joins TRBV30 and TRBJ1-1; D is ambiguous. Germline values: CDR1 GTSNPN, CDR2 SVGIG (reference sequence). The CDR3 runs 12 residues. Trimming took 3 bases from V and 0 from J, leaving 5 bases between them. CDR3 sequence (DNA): TGTGCCTGGAGGGGCATGAACACTGAAGCTTTCTTT. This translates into CAWRGMNTEAFF.

CDR3 sequence reads: CASSLGTLNEQFF. CDR3 nucleotide sequence: TGTGCCAGCAGCTTGGGGACACTGAATGAGCAGTTCTTC. The rearrangement joins TRBV5-6 to TRBJ2-1, with a weak D call TRBD1 (5 bases). The V end was cut by 0 bases, the J end by 7 bases, with 8 bases between. This CDR3 has 13 residues. Germline CDR1 reads SGHDT; CDR2 reads YYEEEE.

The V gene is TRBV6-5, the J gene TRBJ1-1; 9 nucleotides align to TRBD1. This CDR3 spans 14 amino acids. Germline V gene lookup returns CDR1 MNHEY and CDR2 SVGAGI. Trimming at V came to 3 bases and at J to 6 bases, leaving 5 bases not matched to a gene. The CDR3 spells CASSYPDRGAEAFF. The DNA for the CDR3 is TGTGCCAGCAGTTATCCTGACAGGGGGGCTGAAGCTTTCTTT.

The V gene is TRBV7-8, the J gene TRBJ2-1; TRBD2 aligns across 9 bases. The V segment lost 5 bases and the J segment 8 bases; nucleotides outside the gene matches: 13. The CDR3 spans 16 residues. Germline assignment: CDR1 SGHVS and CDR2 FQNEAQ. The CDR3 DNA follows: TGTGCCAGCAGCATTAGGTGGGGAGGCGGGGGGGATGAGCAGTTCTTC. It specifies CASSIRWGGGGDEQFF. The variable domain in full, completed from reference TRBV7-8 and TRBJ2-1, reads GAGVSQSPRYKVAKRGQDVALRCDPISGHVSLFWYQQALGQGPEFLTYFQNEAQLDKSGLPSDRFFAERPEGSVSTLKIQRTQQEDSAVYLCASSIRWGGGGDEQFFGPGTRLTVL.

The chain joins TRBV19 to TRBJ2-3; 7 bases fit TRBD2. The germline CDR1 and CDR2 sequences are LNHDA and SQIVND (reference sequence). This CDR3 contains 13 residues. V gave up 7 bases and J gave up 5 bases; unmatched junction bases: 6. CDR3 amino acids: CASTGGSRDTQYF. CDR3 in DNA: TGTGCCAGTACGGGCGGGAGTAGAGATACGCAGTATTTT.

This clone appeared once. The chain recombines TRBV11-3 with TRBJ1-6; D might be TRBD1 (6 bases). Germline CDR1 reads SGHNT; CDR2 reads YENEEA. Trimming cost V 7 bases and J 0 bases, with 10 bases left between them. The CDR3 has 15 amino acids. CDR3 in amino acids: CASNDRSSYNSPLHF. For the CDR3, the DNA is TGTGCCAGCAACGACAGGAGCTCCTATAATTCACCCCTCCACTTT. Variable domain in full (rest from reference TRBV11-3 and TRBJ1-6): EAGVVQSPRYKIIEKKQPVAFWCNPISGHNTLYWYLQNLGQGPELLIRYENEEAVDDSQLPKDRFSAERLKGVDSTLKIQPAELGDSAVYLCASNDRSSYNSPLHFGNGTRLTVT.

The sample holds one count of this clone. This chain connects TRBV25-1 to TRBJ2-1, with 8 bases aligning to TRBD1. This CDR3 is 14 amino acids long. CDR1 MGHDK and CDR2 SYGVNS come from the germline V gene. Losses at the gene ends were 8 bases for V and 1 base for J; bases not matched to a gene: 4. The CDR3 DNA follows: TGTGCCAGCCGACAGGGGTATTCCTACAATGAGCAGTTCTTC. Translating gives CASRQGYSYNEQFF.

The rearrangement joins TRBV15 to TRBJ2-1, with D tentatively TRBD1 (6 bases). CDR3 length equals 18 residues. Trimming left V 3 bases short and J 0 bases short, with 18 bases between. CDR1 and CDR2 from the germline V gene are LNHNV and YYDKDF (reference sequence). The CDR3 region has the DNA TGTGCCACCAGCAGCCCTTTCCAGGGGCCTAACTCCTACAATGAGCAGTTCTTC. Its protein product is CATSSPFQGPNSYNEQFF.

The CDR3 sequence is CASSSDIAYEQYF. The CDR3, as DNA: TGTGCCAGCAGCTCGGACATTGCCTACGAGCAGTACTTC. The chain has TRBV7-9 and TRBJ2-7, with D possibly matching TRBD1 (5 bases). Germline lookup yields CDR1 SEHNR and CDR2 FQNEAQ (reference sequence). V was shortened by 4 bases and J by 2 bases, with 9 bases between the two germline ends. The CDR3 is 13 residues long.

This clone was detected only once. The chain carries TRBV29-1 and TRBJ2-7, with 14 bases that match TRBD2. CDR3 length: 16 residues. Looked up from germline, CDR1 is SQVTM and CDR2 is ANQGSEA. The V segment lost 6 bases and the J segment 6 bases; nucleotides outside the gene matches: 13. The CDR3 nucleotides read TGCAGCGTCGGGGGACTAGCGGGAGTGGTTGAGGCCGAGCAGTACTTC. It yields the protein CSVGGLAGVVEAEQYF.

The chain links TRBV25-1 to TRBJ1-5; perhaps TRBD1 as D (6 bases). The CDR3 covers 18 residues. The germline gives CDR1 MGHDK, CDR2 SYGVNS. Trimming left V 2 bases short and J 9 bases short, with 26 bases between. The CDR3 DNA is TGTGCCAGCAGTGAAGTATCGAGGGGCGGGGGGCTGTGCGGGCCCCAGCATTTT. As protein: CASSEVSRGGGLCGPQHF.

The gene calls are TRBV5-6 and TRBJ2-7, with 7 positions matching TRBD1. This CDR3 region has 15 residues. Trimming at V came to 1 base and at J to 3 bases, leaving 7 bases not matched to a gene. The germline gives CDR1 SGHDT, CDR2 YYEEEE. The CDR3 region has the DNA TGTGCCAGCAGCTTGTTAGCTCCAGGGGGCTACGAGCAGTACTTC. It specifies CASSLLAPGGYEQYF.

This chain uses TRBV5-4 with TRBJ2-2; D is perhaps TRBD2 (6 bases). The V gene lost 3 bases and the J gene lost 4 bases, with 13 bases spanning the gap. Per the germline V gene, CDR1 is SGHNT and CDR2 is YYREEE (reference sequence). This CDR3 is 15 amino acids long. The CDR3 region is CASSSLGLSTGELFF. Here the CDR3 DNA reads TGTGCCAGCAGCTCGCTGGGACTCTCCACCGGGGAGCTGTTTTTT.

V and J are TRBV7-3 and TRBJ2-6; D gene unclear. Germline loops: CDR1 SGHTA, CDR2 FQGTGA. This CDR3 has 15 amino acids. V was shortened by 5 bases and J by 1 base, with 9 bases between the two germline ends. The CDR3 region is CASSLKQSGANVLTF. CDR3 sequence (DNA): TGTGCCAGCAGCCTAAAACAATCTGGGGCCAACGTCCTGACTTTC.

The CDR3 coding sequence is TGTGCCAGCAGCCTTATAAGGGGGGGTGAGCAGTTCTTC. Translating it yields CASSLIRGGEQFF. The V and J genes are TRBV3-1 (or the pseudogene TRBV3-2) and TRBJ2-1, with a weak D call TRBD2 (7 bases). The CDR3 runs 13 residues. Germline CDR1 is LGHDT and CDR2 is YNNKEL (reference sequence). V gave up 4 bases and J gave up 9 bases, with 13 bases separating them.